The present T cell receptor (beta chain) was sequenced within a study of persistence of HIV-infected CD4 T cells. Study-wide results and limits: Bulk TCR data could not be restricted to HIV-1-infected CMV-responding cells. Antigen-responding cells were enriched for degenerate expanded CDR3beta sequences.

Remarks on this clone: The antigen is not known.

Germline CDR1 reads SGDLS; CDR2 reads YYNGEE. The V and J ends lost 4 bases and 2 bases respectively, with 14 bases between them. This CDR3 comprises 15 residues. This was the immunoSEQ version 4 assay in survey mode. Measured with immunoSEQ multiplex PCR; TCRdb has only the in-frame clones, and not every one. This sample has 15,000 to 20,000 clones, with approximately 65% found just once. The stimulus was lysate of CMV-infected fibroblasts, about 10 ug/mL. Sorting selected CD4+ T cells upregulating both CD40 ligand and CD69. Suppressive ART was started during chronic HIV-1 infection in these adults. The receptor was isolated from an adult woman with HIV who was CMV-seropositive. The rearrangement joins TRBV9 to TRBJ2-3; D perhaps matches TRBD2 (5 bases). Sequencing was performed on CD4+ T cells sorted from PBMCs after roughly 19-hour stimulation, taken from a patient who received antiretroviral therapy. The CDR3: CASSPERRFTDTQYF. The DNA for the CDR3 is TGTGCCAGCAGCCCCGAGAGGAGGTTCACAGATACGCAGTATTTT.